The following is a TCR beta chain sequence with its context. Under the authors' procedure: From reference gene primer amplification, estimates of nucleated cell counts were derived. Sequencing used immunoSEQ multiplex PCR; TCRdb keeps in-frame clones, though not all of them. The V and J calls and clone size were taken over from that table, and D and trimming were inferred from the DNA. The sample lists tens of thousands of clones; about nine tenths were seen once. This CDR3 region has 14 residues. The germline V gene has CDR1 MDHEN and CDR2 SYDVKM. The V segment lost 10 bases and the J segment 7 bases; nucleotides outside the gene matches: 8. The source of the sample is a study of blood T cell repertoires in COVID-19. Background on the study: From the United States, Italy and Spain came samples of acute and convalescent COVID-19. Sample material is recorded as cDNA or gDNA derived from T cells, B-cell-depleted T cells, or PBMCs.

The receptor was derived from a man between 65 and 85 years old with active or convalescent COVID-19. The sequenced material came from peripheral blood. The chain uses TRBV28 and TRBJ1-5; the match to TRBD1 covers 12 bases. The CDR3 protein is CATPGQGAGQPQHF. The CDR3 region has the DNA TGTGCCACCCCGGGACAGGGGGCCGGGCAGCCCCAGCATTTT.